These T cell receptor beta chains were read from a single sample in a study of blood T cell repertoires in COVID-19. Clones were sequenced by immunoSEQ multiplex PCR, and TCRdb holds only the in-frame ones, with some missing. Here the sample spans 250,000 to 300,000 clones, 80% to 90% being singletons. Sequenced sample: peripheral blood. These receptors were collected from a woman aged 70-85 years with acute or convalescent COVID-19. CDR3s include the opening cysteine and the closing phenylalanine or tryptophan. The order of the fields is D gene, J gene, clone size, V gene, CDR3 DNA, CDR3 protein. The D gene is left open where the match is weak. A row's size may be missing; if present it is once, few, many or a size class.

D gene: NA
J gene: TRBJ1-2
clone size: NA
V gene: TRBV7-2
CDR3 DNA: TGTGCCAGCAGTACAGATTTGGACATAATCTATGGCTACACCTTC
CDR3 protein: CASSTDLDIIYGYTF

D gene: NA
J gene: TRBJ1-1
clone size: once
V gene: TRBV10-3
CDR3 DNA: TGTGCCATCAGTCAGGACACGGTCTCTGAAGCTTTCTTT
CDR3 protein: CAISQDTVSEAFF

D gene: NA
J gene: TRBJ1-5
clone size: NA
V gene: TRBV24-1
CDR3 DNA: TGTGCCACCAGTGATTCAGGTAATCAGCCCCAGCATTTT
CDR3 protein: CATSDSGNQPQHF

D gene: NA
J gene: TRBJ2-3
clone size: NA
V gene: TRBV2
CDR3 DNA: TGTGCCAGCAGTGGCGCGCAGCGTCTTATCACAGATACGCAGTATTTT
CDR3 protein: CASSGAQRLITDTQYF

D gene: NA
J gene: TRBJ1-1
clone size: NA
V gene: TRBV19
CDR3 DNA: TGTGCCAGTACGAATAATGGGAGGACTGAAGCTTTCTTT
CDR3 protein: CASTNNGRTEAFF

D gene: TRBD2
J gene: TRBJ2-1
clone size: NA
V gene: TRBV4-1
CDR3 DNA: TGCGCCAGCAGCTCCCCAAAGCGGGGGGGCCCAGGTGAGCAGTTCTTC
CDR3 protein: CASSSPKRGGPGEQFF

D gene: NA
J gene: TRBJ1-2
clone size: NA
V gene: TRBV5-6
CDR3 DNA: TGTGCCAGCAGACGCACAGGCGGGAGGGGCTACACCTTC
CDR3 protein: CASRRTGGRGYTF

D gene: TRBD2
J gene: TRBJ2-2
clone size: NA
V gene: TRBV5-4
CDR3 DNA: TGTGCCAGCAGCTTGGCCGTTAGCGGGGGGAGGAACACCGGGGAGCTGTTTTTT
CDR3 protein: CASSLAVSGGRNTGELFF

D gene: NA
J gene: TRBJ1-5
clone size: NA
V gene: TRBV7-3
CDR3 DNA: TGTGCCAGCAGCTCAACCGGGACAAATCAGCCCCAGCATTTT
CDR3 protein: CASSSTGTNQPQHF

D gene: NA
J gene: TRBJ1-2
clone size: NA
V gene: TRBV11-2
CDR3 DNA: TGTGCCAGCAGCCCGTGGACAGCGGGGAGGGATGGCTACACCTTC
CDR3 protein: CASSPWTAGRDGYTF

D gene: NA
J gene: TRBJ1-5
clone size: NA
V gene: TRBV27
CDR3 DNA: TGTGCCAGCAGTTTATCCCAGGGGCTAACGCCCCAGCATTTT
CDR3 protein: CASSLSQGLTPQHF

D gene: TRBD2
J gene: TRBJ2-2
clone size: once
V gene: TRBV4-2
CDR3 DNA: TGTGCCAGCAAAGCGGGGGGGGACACCGGGGAGCTGTTTTTT
CDR3 protein: CASKAGGDTGELFF

D gene: NA
J gene: TRBJ1-5
clone size: NA
V gene: TRBV6-5
CDR3 DNA: TGTGCCAGCAGTCGAACTTACAGGGACCATCAGCCCCAGCATTTT
CDR3 protein: CASSRTYRDHQPQHF

D gene: NA
J gene: TRBJ2-7
clone size: once
V gene: TRBV18
CDR3 DNA: TGTGCCAGCTCACCGCGGCCTAGGTCCTACGAGCAGTACTTC
CDR3 protein: CASSPRPRSYEQYF

D gene: NA
J gene: TRBJ1-2
clone size: few
V gene: TRBV7-2
CDR3 DNA: TGTGCCAGCAGCCCCGAGCTGGGCGGCTACACCTTC
CDR3 protein: CASSPELGGYTF

D gene: TRBD1
J gene: TRBJ2-3
clone size: NA
V gene: TRBV6-2/TRBV6-3
CDR3 DNA: TGTGCCAGCAGCCCACAGGGGCTTCGGGATACGCAGTATTTT
CDR3 protein: CASSPQGLRDTQYF

D gene: NA
J gene: TRBJ1-2
clone size: once
V gene: TRBV6-5
CDR3 DNA: TGTGCCAGCAGTTCAGGGGACGGATATAACTATGGCTACACCTTC
CDR3 protein: CASSSGDGYNYGYTF

D gene: TRBD1
J gene: TRBJ1-2
clone size: NA
V gene: TRBV10-3
CDR3 DNA: TGTGCCATCAGTGAGACAGGGGCCTGGGGTGGCTACACCTTC
CDR3 protein: CAISETGAWGGYTF

D gene: TRBD1
J gene: TRBJ1-3
clone size: NA
V gene: TRBV11-3
CDR3 DNA: TGTGCCAGCAAGCTCCAAGGGGGCGCTTGGGGAAACACCATATATTTT
CDR3 protein: CASKLQGGAWGNTIYF

D gene: NA
J gene: TRBJ2-3
clone size: NA
V gene: TRBV5-4
CDR3 DNA: TGTGCCAGCAGCATACGTGGGGGCGAAACAGATACGCAGTATTTT
CDR3 protein: CASSIRGGETDTQYF

D gene: TRBD1
J gene: TRBJ1-1
clone size: NA
V gene: TRBV6-5
CDR3 DNA: TGTGCCAGCAGGGGACAGGGGGGAGCTTTCTTT
CDR3 protein: CASRGQGGAFF

D gene: NA
J gene: TRBJ1-2
clone size: NA
V gene: TRBV5-1
CDR3 DNA: TGCGCCAGCAGATCCCCGACAGGAGCTTATGGCTACACCTTC
CDR3 protein: CASRSPTGAYGYTF

D gene: NA
J gene: TRBJ1-5
clone size: once
V gene: TRBV25-1
CDR3 DNA: TGTGCCAGCAGTGAACAGGAAAATCAGCCCCAGCATTTT
CDR3 protein: CASSEQENQPQHF

D gene: NA
J gene: TRBJ1-2
clone size: NA
V gene: TRBV11-2
CDR3 DNA: TGTGCCAGCAGCTTAGATGGAACGGACACCTATGGCTACACCTTC
CDR3 protein: CASSLDGTDTYGYTF

D gene: TRBD1
J gene: TRBJ2-5
clone size: NA
V gene: TRBV6-5
CDR3 DNA: TGTGCCAGCACCAGAGACAGGGGTGGGGAGACCCAGTACTTC
CDR3 protein: CASTRDRGGETQYF

D gene: NA
J gene: TRBJ1-1
clone size: NA
V gene: TRBV6-6
CDR3 DNA: TGTGCCAGCAGTAACGATTACAGGACCATCCAAGCTTTCTTT
CDR3 protein: CASSNDYRTIQAFF

D gene: NA
J gene: TRBJ1-2
clone size: once
V gene: TRBV28
CDR3 DNA: TGTGCCAGCAGTTTAACGGGGGTTGGCACTAACTATGGCTACACCTTC
CDR3 protein: CASSLTGVGTNYGYTF

D gene: NA
J gene: TRBJ1-2
clone size: NA
V gene: TRBV5-6
CDR3 DNA: TGTGCCAGCAGCTTGGAGGTTTGGGGGCCTAACTATGGCTACACCTTC
CDR3 protein: CASSLEVWGPNYGYTF

D gene: TRBD1
J gene: TRBJ1-3
clone size: NA
V gene: TRBV30
CDR3 DNA: TGTGCCTGGAGTGTCTGGACAGGGGGAGACACCATATATTTT
CDR3 protein: CAWSVWTGGDTIYF

D gene: NA
J gene: TRBJ2-1
clone size: NA
V gene: TRBV4-2
CDR3 DNA: TGTGCCAGCAGCCAACCGTTGACTGGGACATACAATGAGCAGTTCTTC
CDR3 protein: CASSQPLTGTYNEQFF

D gene: NA
J gene: TRBJ2-5
clone size: NA
V gene: TRBV2
CDR3 DNA: TGTGCCAGTGCATCAAGCATGTACCAAGAGACCCAGTACTTC
CDR3 protein: CASASSMYQETQYF

D gene: TRBD1
J gene: TRBJ2-4
clone size: NA
V gene: TRBV25-1
CDR3 DNA: TGTGCCAGCAGCACAGGGGGGATAAACATTCAGTACTTC
CDR3 protein: CASSTGGINIQYF

D gene: TRBD1
J gene: TRBJ1-4
clone size: NA
V gene: TRBV7-8
CDR3 DNA: TGTGCCAGCAGCTTATACGGACAGGCTAATGAAAAACTGTTTTTT
CDR3 protein: CASSLYGQANEKLFF

D gene: TRBD2
J gene: TRBJ2-7
clone size: NA
V gene: TRBV7-9
CDR3 DNA: TGTGCCAGCAGCTCCGCGGGAGGGGGCTTTGGGCAGTACTTC
CDR3 protein: CASSSAGGGFGQYF

D gene: NA
J gene: TRBJ2-2
clone size: NA
V gene: TRBV4-1
CDR3 DNA: TGCGCCACTAGGACCCTAGGGGCGAACACCGGGGAGCTGTTTTTT
CDR3 protein: CATRTLGANTGELFF

D gene: NA
J gene: TRBJ1-1
clone size: NA
V gene: TRBV6-1
CDR3 DNA: TGTGCCAGCAGTGAAGGTCCCAGGGCCTCTGAAGCTTTCTTT
CDR3 protein: CASSEGPRASEAFF

D gene: NA
J gene: TRBJ1-2
clone size: NA
V gene: TRBV2
CDR3 DNA: TGTGCCAGCAGGGACAATCGCGGCTACACCTTC
CDR3 protein: CASRDNRGYTF

D gene: NA
J gene: TRBJ1-6
clone size: NA
V gene: TRBV30
CDR3 DNA: TGTGCCTGTACAGGGTCTAGCTCCTATAATTCACCCCTCCACTTT
CDR3 protein: CACTGSSSYNSPLHF

D gene: NA
J gene: TRBJ2-3
clone size: NA
V gene: TRBV6-1
CDR3 DNA: TGTGCCAGCAGTGAAACGGCGGGTTCCCGAAGAGATACGCAGTATTTT
CDR3 protein: CASSETAGSRRDTQYF

D gene: NA
J gene: TRBJ1-4
clone size: NA
V gene: TRBV30
CDR3 DNA: TGTGCCTGGAGTGTCGGGCGGACGGGGGAAAAACTGTTTTTT
CDR3 protein: CAWSVGRTGEKLFF